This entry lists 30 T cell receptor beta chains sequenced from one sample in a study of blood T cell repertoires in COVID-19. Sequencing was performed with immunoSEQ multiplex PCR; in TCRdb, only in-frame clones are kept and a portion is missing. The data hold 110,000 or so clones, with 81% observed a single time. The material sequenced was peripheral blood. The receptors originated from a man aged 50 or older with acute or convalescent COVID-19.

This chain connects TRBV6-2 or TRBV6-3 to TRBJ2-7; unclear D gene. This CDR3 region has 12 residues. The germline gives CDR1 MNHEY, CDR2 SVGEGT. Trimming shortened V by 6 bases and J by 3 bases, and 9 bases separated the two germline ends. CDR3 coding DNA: TGTGCCAGCAGCTGGTACAGCTACGAGCAGTACTTC. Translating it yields CASSWYSYEQYF.

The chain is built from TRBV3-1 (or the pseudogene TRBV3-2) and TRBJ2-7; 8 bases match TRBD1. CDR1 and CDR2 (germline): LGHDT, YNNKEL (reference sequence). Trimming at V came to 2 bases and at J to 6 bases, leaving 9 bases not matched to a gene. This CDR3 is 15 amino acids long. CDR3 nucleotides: TGTGCCAGCAGCCAAATGGGACAGGCTTATGGCGAGCAGTACTTC. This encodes CASSQMGQAYGEQYF.

Here the CDR3 DNA reads TGCGCCAGCAGCATACTAGCGGGGAGCACAGATACGCAGTATTTT. This codes for CASSILAGSTDTQYF. V is TRBV5-1 and J is TRBJ2-3; 10 nucleotides agree with TRBD2. V lost 4 bases to trimming and J lost 0 bases; unmatched junction nucleotides: 2. Germline lookup yields CDR1 SGHRS and CDR2 YFSETQ. The CDR3 has 15 amino acids. The full variable domain, with the rest looked up from reference TRBV5-1 and TRBJ2-3, is KAGVTQTPRYLIKTRGQQVTLSCSPISGHRSVSWYQQTPGQGLQFLFEYFSETQRNKGNFPGRFSGRQFSNSRSEMNVSTLELGDSALYLCASSILAGSTDTQYFGPGTRLTVL.

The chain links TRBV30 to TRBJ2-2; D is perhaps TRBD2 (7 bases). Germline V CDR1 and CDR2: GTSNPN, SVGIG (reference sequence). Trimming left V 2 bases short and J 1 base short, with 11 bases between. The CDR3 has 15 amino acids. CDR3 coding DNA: TGTGCCTGGAGTTCGGGGGGCTGGAACACCGGGGAGCTGTTTTTT. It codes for CAWSSGGWNTGELFF.

CDR3 sequence (DNA): TGCGCCAGCAGCGTAACTAGCGGGGGGCTGACAGATACGCAGTATTTT. It yields the protein CASSVTSGGLTDTQYF. V usage is TRBV5-1 and J usage is TRBJ2-3; TRBD2 aligns across 12 bases. Germline CDR1 and CDR2: SGHRS and YFSETQ. The CDR3 loop spans 16 amino acids. V shed 4 bases, J shed 3 bases, and the junction held 6 bases outside the gene matches.

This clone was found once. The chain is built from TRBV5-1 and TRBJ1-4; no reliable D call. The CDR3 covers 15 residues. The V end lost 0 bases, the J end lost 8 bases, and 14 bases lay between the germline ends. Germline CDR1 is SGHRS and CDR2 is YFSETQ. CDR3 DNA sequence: TGCGCCAGCAGCTTGGAGGGAGGACCTGGGGAAAAACTGTTTTTT. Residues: CASSLEGGPGEKLFF. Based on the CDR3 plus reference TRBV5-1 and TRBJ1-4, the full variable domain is KAGVTQTPRYLIKTRGQQVTLSCSPISGHRSVSWYQQTPGQGLQFLFEYFSETQRNKGNFPGRFSGRQFSNSRSEMNVSTLELGDSALYLCASSLEGGPGEKLFFGSGTQLSVL.

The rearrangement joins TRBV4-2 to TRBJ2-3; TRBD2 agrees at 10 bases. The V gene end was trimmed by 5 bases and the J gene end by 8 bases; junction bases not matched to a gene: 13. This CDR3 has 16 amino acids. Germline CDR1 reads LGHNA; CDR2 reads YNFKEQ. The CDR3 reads CASSVSGGPDTSTQYF. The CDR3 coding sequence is TGTGCCAGCAGCGTTAGCGGGGGGCCCGACACAAGTACGCAGTATTTT.

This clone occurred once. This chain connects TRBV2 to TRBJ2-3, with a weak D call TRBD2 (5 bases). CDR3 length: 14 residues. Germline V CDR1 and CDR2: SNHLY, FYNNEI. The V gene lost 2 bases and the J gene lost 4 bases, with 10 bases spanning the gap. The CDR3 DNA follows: TGTGCCAGCAGTGAATCCCGGGGTCCAGATACGCAGTATTTT. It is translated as CASSESRGPDTQYF.

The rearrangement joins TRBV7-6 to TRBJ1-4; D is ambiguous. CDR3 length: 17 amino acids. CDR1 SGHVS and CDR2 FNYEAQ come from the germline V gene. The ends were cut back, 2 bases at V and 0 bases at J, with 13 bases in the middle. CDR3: CASSLSPMRTTNEKLFF. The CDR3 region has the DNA TGTGCCAGCAGCTTATCCCCGATGAGAACAACTAATGAAAAACTGTTTTTT.

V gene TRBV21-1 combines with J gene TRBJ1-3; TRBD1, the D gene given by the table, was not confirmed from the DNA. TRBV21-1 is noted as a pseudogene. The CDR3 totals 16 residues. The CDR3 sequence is CASSKEGRAKGNTIYF. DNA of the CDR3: TGTGCCAGCAGCAAAGAAGGCAGGGCTAAAGGAAACACCATATATTTT.

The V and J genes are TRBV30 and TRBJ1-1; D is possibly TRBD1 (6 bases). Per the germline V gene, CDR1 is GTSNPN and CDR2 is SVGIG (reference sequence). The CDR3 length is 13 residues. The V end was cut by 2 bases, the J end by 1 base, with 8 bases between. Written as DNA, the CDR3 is TGTGCCTGGAGTTCGACAGGGAACACTGAAGCTTTCTTT. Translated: CAWSSTGNTEAFF.

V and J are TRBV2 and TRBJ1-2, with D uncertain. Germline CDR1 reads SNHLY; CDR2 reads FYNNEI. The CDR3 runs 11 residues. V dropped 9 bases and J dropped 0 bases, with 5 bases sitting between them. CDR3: CARSTNYGYTF. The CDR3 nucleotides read TGTGCCAGGTCCACTAACTATGGCTACACCTTC.

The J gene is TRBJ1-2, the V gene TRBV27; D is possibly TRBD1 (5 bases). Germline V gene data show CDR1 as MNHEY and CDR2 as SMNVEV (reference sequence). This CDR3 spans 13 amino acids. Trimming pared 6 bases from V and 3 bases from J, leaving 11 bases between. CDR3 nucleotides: TGTGCCAGCAGGGACAACATGCACTATGGCTACACCTTC. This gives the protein CASRDNMHYGYTF.

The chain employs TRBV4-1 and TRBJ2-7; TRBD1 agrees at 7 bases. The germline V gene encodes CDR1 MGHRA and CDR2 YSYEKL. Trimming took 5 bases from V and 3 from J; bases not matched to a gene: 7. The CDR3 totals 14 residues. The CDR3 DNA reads TGCGCCAGCAGCAAATATACAGGGGACTACGAGCAGTACTTC. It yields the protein CASSKYTGDYEQYF.

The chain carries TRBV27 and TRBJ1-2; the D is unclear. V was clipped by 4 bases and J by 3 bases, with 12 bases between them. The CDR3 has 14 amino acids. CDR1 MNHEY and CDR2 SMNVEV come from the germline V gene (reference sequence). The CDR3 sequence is CASSSDTAHYGYTF. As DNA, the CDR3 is TGTGCCAGCAGTTCCGATACAGCACACTATGGCTACACCTTC.

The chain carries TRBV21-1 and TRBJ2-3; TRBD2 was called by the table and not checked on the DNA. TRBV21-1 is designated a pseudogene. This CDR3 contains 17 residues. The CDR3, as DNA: TGTGCCAGCAGCAAAGACGTTCTGCGGGGGGCCGCAGATACGCAGTATTTT. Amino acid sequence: CASSKDVLRGAADTQYF.

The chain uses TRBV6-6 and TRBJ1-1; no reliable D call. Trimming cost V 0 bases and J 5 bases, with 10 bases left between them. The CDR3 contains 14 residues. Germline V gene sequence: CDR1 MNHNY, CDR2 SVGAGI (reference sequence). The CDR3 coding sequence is TGTGCCAGCAGTTACTCGGAGACCCAGACTGAAGCTTTCTTT. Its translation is CASSYSETQTEAFF.

DNA of the CDR3: TGTGCCAGCAGCCCCGGGACACTCCTCTATGGCTACACCTTC. Translation: CASSPGTLLYGYTF. The genes are TRBV3-1 (or the pseudogene TRBV3-2) and TRBJ1-2; a weak D match, TRBD1 (6 bases). V was cut by 4 bases and J by 4 bases, with 13 bases left in between. Looked up from germline, CDR1 is LGHDT and CDR2 is YNNKEL (reference sequence). The CDR3 extends over 14 amino acids.

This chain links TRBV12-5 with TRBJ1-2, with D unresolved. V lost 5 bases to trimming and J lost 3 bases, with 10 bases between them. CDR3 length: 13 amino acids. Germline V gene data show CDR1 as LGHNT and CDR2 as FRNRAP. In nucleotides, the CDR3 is TGTGCTAGTGGTCTGGGTGAGGACTATGGCTACACCTTC. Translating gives CASGLGEDYGYTF.

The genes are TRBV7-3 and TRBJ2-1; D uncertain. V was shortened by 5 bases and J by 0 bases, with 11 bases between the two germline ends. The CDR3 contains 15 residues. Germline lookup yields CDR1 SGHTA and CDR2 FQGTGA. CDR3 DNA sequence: TGTGCCAGCAGCCGCCATAGGAGCTCCTACAATGAGCAGTTCTTC. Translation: CASSRHRSSYNEQFF. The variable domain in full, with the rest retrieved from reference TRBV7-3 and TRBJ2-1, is GAGVSQTPSNKVTEKGKYVELRCDPISGHTALYWYRQSLGQGPEFLIYFQGTGAADDSGLPNDRFFAVRPEGSVSTLKIQRTERGDSAVYLCASSRHRSSYNEQFFGPGTRLTVL.

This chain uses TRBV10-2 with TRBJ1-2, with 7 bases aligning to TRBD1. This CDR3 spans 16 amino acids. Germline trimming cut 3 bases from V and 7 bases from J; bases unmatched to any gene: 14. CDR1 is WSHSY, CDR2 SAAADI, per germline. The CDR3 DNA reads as TGCGCCAGCAGTGACCCCAAACAGGGGCTGGGGGTTGGCTACACCTTC. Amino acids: CASSDPKQGLGVGYTF.

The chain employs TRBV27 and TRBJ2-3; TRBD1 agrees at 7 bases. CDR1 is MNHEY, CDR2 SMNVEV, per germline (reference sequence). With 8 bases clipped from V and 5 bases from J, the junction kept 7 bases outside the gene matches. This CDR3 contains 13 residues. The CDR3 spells CASGPRGQDTQYF. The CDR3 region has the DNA TGTGCCAGCGGTCCTAGGGGGCAAGATACGCAGTATTTT.

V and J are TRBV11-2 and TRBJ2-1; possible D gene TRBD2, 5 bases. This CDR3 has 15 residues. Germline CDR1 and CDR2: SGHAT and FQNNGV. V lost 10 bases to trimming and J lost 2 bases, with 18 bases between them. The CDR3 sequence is CATQGSEPPYNEQFF. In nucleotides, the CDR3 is TGTGCCACCCAAGGGAGTGAGCCCCCCTACAATGAGCAGTTCTTC. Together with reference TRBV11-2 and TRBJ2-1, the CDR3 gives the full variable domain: EAGVAQSPRYKIIEKRQSVAFWCNPISGHATLYWYQQILGQGPKLLIQFQNNGVVDDSQLPKDRFSAERLKGVDSTLKIQPAKLEDSAVYLCATQGSEPPYNEQFFGPGTRLTVL.

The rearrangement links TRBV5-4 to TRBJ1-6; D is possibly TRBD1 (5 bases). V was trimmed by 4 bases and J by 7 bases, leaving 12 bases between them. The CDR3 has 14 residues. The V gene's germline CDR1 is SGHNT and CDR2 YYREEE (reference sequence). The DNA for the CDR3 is TGTGCCAGCAGCCCGGACAAGTTCAATTCACCCCTCCACTTT. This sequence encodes CASSPDKFNSPLHF.

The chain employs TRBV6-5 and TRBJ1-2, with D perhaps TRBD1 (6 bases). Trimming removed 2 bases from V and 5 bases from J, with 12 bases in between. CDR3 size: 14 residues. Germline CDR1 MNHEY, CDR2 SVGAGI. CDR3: CASSYVAQGYGYTF. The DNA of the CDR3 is TGTGCCAGCAGTTACGTCGCACAGGGATATGGCTACACCTTC.

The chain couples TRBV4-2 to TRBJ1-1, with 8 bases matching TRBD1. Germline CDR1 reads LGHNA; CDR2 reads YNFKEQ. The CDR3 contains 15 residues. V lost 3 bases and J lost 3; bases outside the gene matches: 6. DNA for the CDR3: TGTGCCAGCAGCCATCAAGACAGGGGTGACACTGAAGCTTTCTTT. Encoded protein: CASSHQDRGDTEAFF.

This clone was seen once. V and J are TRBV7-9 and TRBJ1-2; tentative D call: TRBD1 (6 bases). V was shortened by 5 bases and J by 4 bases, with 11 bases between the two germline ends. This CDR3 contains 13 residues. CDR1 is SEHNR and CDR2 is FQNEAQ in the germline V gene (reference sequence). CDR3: CASSAGQFYGYTF. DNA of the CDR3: TGTGCCAGCAGCGCCGGACAGTTCTATGGCTACACCTTC.

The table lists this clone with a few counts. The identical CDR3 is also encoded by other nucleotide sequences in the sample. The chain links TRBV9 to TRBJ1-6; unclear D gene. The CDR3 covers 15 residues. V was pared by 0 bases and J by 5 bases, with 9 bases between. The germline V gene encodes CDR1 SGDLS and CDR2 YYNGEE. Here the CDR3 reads CASSVDTGNNSPLHF. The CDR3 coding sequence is TGTGCCAGCAGCGTAGACACGGGGAATAATTCACCCCTCCACTTT.

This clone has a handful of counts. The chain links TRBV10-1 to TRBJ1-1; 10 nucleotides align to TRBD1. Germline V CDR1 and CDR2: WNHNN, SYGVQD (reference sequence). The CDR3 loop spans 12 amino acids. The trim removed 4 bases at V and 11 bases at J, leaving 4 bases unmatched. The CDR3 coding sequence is TGCGCCAGCAGTGCGGGACAGGGGAGTGCTTTCTTT. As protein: CASSAGQGSAFF.

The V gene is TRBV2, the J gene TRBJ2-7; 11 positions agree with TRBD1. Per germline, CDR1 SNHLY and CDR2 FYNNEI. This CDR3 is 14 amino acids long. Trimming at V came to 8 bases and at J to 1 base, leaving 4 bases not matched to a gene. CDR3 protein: CASGGDRGSYEQYF. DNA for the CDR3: TGTGCCAGCGGAGGGGACAGGGGGTCCTACGAGCAGTACTTC.